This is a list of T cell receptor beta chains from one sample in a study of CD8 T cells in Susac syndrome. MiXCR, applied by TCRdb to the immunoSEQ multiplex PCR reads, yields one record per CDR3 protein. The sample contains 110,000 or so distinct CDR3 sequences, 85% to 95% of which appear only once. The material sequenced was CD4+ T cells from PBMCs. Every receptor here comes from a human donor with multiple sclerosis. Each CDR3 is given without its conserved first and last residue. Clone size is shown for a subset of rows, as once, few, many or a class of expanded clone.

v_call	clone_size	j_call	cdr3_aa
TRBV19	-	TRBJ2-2	AGYLARLETNTGELF
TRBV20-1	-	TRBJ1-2	SARDRFYGYT
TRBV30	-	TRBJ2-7	AWSSGTSSRY
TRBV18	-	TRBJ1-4	ASSPVVNEKLF
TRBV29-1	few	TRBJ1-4	SVLGGANEKLF
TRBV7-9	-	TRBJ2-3	ASSPGQERTDTQY
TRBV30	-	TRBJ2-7	AWSGFKEGRGYEQY
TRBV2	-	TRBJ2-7	ASSDEEQY
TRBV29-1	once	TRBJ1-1	SVEVGQGGTEAF
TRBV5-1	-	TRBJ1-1	ASSLVGTGGGTEAF
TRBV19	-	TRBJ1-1	ASSIQYNTEAF
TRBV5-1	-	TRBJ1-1	ASSLTGNSYTEAF
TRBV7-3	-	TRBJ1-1	ASSQGTMNTEAF
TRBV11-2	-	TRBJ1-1	ASSAALRTEAF
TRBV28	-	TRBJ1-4	ASSPYDSANEKLF
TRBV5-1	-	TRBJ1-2	ASSPGDRLRNGYT
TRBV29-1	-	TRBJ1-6	SVGGTAAGEPLH
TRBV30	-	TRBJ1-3	AWGTGQHPGNTIY
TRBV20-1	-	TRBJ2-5	SAWAGPAQY
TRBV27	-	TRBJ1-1	ASRMDRANPGQAF
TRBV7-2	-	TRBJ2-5	ASSPQTASGETQY
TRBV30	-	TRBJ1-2	AWSVTLYGYT
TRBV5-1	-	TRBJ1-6	ASSLGLGVTNSPLH
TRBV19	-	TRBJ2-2	ASRREVGANTGELF
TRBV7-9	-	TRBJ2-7	ASSSNRGAYEQY
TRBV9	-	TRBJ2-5	ASSVSGGLARQETQY
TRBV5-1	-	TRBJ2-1	ASSLVGTGENEQF
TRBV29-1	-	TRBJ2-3	SVESSYTDTQY
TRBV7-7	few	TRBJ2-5	ASSLGTGVETQY
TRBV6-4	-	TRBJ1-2	ASSDSIDVGGYT
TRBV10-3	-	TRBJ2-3	AISALAGGTDTQY
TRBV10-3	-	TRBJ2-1	AIKAQGTNEQF
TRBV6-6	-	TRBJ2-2	ASSYEGGAGELF
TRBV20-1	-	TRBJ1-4	SAAGGQGEKLF
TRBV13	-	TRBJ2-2	ASSLGPGDTGELF
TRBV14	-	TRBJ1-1	ASSQDRGVTEAF
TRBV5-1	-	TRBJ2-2	ASSPTGPHVGGELF
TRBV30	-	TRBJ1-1	AWSTGVETEAF
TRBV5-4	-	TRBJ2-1	ASSRDADSSYNEQF
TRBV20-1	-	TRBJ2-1	SVRGYEQF
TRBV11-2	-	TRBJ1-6	ASTLGSGRDDSPLH
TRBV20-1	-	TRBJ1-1	SARPGVRSEAF
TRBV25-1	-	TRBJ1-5	ASSDQGAGDQPQH
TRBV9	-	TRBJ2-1	ASSPRLALRGEQF
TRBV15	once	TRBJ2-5	ATSPGGFQETQY
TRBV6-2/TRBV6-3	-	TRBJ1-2	ASSYRAERNYGYT
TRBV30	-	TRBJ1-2	AWADRANYGYT
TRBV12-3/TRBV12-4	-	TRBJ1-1	ASSPGTGLTEAF